Listed below are T cell receptor beta chains from one sample, sequenced in a study of cytomegalovirus exposure and HLA in healthy donors. Data came from immunoSEQ multiplex PCR; TCRdb stores just in-frame clones and leaves some out. The sample lists about 190,000 clones, 70% to 90% occurring once. The source material was PBMCs. Receptors were obtained from a woman younger than 35 in good health and CMV-seronegative. CDR3s include the opening cysteine and the closing phenylalanine or tryptophan.

CDR3aa: CASSLSAGGFAGANVLTF
j_gene: TRBJ2-6
v_gene: TRBV5-6

CDR3aa: CASSQAGSNQPQHF
j_gene: TRBJ1-5
v_gene: TRBV4-1

CDR3aa: CASTPDRGLRGDTEAFF
j_gene: TRBJ1-1
v_gene: TRBV19

CDR3aa: CASRQELGRDTEAFF
j_gene: TRBJ1-1
v_gene: TRBV4-2

CDR3aa: CASSSSTDTQYF
j_gene: TRBJ2-3
v_gene: TRBV18

CDR3aa: CASSLMPSGASYNEQFF
j_gene: TRBJ2-1
v_gene: TRBV7-2

CDR3aa: CASSELRGLNYGYTF
j_gene: TRBJ1-2
v_gene: TRBV2

CDR3aa: CATSKTQTATGELFF
j_gene: TRBJ2-2
v_gene: TRBV15

CDR3aa: CASSSPDSLNTEAFF
j_gene: TRBJ1-1
v_gene: TRBV6-5

CDR3aa: CSVFVHPYEQYF
j_gene: .
v_gene: TRBV29-1

CDR3aa: CASSPPSRAGGLGEQFF
j_gene: TRBJ2-1
v_gene: TRBV18

CDR3aa: CASRGLAGVGEQFF
j_gene: TRBJ2-1
v_gene: TRBV11-3

CDR3aa: CASSFRGGYSGANVLTF
j_gene: TRBJ2-6
v_gene: TRBV9

CDR3aa: CASRPGFETQYF
j_gene: TRBJ2-5
v_gene: TRBV5-1

CDR3aa: CASSLEGGLGSPLHF
j_gene: TRBJ1-6
v_gene: TRBV5-6

CDR3aa: CASSIRTGPYNEQFF
j_gene: TRBJ2-1
v_gene: TRBV5-4

CDR3aa: CASSLGSGGKQPQHF
j_gene: TRBJ1-5
v_gene: TRBV28

CDR3aa: CASSVSPEQGSYEQYF
j_gene: TRBJ2-7
v_gene: TRBV11-1

CDR3aa: CASSFVSSYNEQFF
j_gene: TRBJ2-1
v_gene: TRBV11-3

CDR3aa: CSVRREETQYF
j_gene: TRBJ2-5
v_gene: TRBV20-1

CDR3aa: CASSERAGGNQPQHF
j_gene: TRBJ1-5
v_gene: TRBV2

CDR3aa: CASSSLQGAMGYGYTF
j_gene: TRBJ1-2
v_gene: TRBV27

CDR3aa: CASRASGRLTDTQYF
j_gene: TRBJ2-3
v_gene: TRBV2

CDR3aa: CASSLAGLNTEAFF
j_gene: TRBJ1-1
v_gene: TRBV7-2

CDR3aa: CASSRQGDAYGYTF
j_gene: TRBJ1-2
v_gene: TRBV5-6

CDR3aa: CASSLVAGNTEAFF
j_gene: TRBJ1-1
v_gene: TRBV11-2

CDR3aa: CASSGRKGPYGYTF
j_gene: TRBJ1-2
v_gene: TRBV9

CDR3aa: CASSSLKAERGVETQYF
j_gene: TRBJ2-5
v_gene: TRBV19

CDR3aa: CASSGKETGELFF
j_gene: TRBJ2-2
v_gene: TRBV6-1

CDR3aa: CASSSLRTEITEAFF
j_gene: TRBJ1-1
v_gene: TRBV28

CDR3aa: CASSLRAGDTDTQYF
j_gene: TRBJ2-3
v_gene: TRBV11-3

CDR3aa: CASSLNFGTSGSYEQYF
j_gene: TRBJ2-7
v_gene: TRBV11-2

CDR3aa: CASSPGIGGGETQYF
j_gene: TRBJ2-5
v_gene: TRBV19

CDR3aa: CASSLGQGKAETQYF
j_gene: TRBJ2-5
v_gene: TRBV5-1

CDR3aa: CASSLGTGMDEAFF
j_gene: TRBJ1-1
v_gene: TRBV11-2

CDR3aa: CASSSDRGHPTYEQYF
j_gene: TRBJ2-7
v_gene: TRBV7-8

CDR3aa: CAWSRRTGGANVLTF
j_gene: TRBJ2-6
v_gene: TRBV30

CDR3aa: CASSPDRVQETQYF
j_gene: TRBJ2-5
v_gene: TRBV2

CDR3aa: CASRGGTANTEAFF
j_gene: TRBJ1-1
v_gene: TRBV19

CDR3aa: CAWGDRGNQPQHF
j_gene: TRBJ1-5
v_gene: TRBV30

CDR3aa: CASSVGQGVTEAFF
j_gene: TRBJ1-1
v_gene: TRBV11-2

CDR3aa: CASTWARTSNGGELFF
j_gene: TRBJ2-2
v_gene: TRBV7-7

CDR3aa: CASSQQGANYGYTF
j_gene: TRBJ1-2
v_gene: TRBV18

CDR3aa: CASTTGISYNSPLHF
j_gene: TRBJ1-6
v_gene: TRBV28

CDR3aa: CASSYGTSGGHEQFF
j_gene: TRBJ2-1
v_gene: TRBV6-5

CDR3aa: CASSFMGAASSYEQYF
j_gene: TRBJ2-7
v_gene: TRBV27

CDR3aa: CATSSRPRVTNEKLFF
j_gene: TRBJ1-4
v_gene: TRBV15

CDR3aa: CASSLVLGTEAFF
j_gene: TRBJ1-1
v_gene: TRBV5-1

CDR3aa: CASSQDTRGGHNEQFF
j_gene: TRBJ2-1
v_gene: TRBV4-3

CDR3aa: CASSQESNTDTQYF
j_gene: TRBJ2-3
v_gene: TRBV4-1

CDR3aa: CSVPEGLAETQYF
j_gene: TRBJ2-5
v_gene: TRBV29-1

CDR3aa: CASSRRQGAMNTEAFF
j_gene: TRBJ1-1
v_gene: TRBV11-2

CDR3aa: CASSLALSGSYNEQFF
j_gene: TRBJ2-1
v_gene: TRBV11-1

CDR3aa: CASSLTQGRNEQFF
j_gene: TRBJ2-1
v_gene: TRBV7-2

CDR3aa: CASRREVDYGYTF
j_gene: TRBJ1-2
v_gene: TRBV6-5

CDR3aa: CASSLGQYEQYF
j_gene: TRBJ2-7
v_gene: TRBV5-1

CDR3aa: CASSVEARGTLYEQYF
j_gene: TRBJ2-7
v_gene: TRBV9

CDR3aa: CSVEEGSSYNEQFF
j_gene: TRBJ2-1
v_gene: TRBV29-1